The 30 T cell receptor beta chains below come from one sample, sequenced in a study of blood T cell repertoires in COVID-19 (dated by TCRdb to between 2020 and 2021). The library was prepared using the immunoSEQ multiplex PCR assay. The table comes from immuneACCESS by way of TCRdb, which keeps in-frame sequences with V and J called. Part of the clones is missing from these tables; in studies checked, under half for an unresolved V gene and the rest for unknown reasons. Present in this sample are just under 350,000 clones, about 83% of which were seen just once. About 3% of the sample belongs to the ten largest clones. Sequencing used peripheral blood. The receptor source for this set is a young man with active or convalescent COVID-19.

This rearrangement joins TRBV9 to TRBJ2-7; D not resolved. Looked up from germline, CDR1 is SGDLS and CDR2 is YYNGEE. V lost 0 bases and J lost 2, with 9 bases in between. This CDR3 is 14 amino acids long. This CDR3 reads CASSVGPDTYEQYF. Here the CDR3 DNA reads TGTGCCAGCAGCGTAGGGCCTGATACCTACGAGCAGTACTTC.

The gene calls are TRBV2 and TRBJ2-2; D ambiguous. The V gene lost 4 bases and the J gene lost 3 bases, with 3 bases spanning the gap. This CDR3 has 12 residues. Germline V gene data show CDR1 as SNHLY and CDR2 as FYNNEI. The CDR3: CASSVDTGELFF. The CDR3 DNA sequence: TGTGCCAGCAGTGTCGACACCGGGGAGCTGTTTTTT.

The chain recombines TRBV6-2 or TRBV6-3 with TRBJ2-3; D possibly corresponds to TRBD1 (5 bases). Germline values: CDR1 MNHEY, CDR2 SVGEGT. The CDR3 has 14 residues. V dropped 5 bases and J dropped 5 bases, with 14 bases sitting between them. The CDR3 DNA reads TGTGCCAGCAGTGACAGAGTAGGTGGAGATACGCAGTATTTT. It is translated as CASSDRVGGDTQYF.

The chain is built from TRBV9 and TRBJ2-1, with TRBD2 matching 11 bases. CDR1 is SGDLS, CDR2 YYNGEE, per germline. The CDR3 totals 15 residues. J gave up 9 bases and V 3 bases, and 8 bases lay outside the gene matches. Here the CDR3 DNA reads TGTGCCAGCAGCGCGGTACTAGCGGGAGAGGGTGAGCAGTTCTTC. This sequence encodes CASSAVLAGEGEQFF.

The CDR3 nucleotides are TGCGCCAGCAGCCCAGGGGTTCCAGAGACCCAGTACTTC. The encoded protein is CASSPGVPETQYF. The genes are TRBV5-1 and TRBJ2-5; possibly TRBD1 for D (6 bases). The V and J ends lost 4 bases and 4 bases respectively, with 11 bases between them. The V gene's germline CDR1 is SGHRS and CDR2 YFSETQ. This CDR3 spans 13 amino acids.

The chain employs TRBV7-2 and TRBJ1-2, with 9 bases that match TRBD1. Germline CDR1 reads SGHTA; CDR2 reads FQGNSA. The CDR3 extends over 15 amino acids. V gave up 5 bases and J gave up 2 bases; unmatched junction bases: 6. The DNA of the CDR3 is TGTGCCAGCAGCCCACCCGGGACAGGGAACTATGGCTACACCTTC. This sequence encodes CASSPPGTGNYGYTF.

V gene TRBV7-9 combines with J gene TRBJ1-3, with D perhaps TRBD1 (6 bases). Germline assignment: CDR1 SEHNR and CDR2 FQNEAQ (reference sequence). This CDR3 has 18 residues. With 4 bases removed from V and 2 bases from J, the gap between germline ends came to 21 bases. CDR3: CASSSPPPQGEPGNTIYF. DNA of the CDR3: TGTGCCAGCAGCTCTCCGCCCCCACAGGGTGAACCTGGAAACACCATATATTTT.

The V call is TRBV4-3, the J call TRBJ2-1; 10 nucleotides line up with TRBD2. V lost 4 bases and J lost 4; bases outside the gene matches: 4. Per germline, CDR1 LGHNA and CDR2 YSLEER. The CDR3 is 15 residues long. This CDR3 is CASSPGTSDYNEQFF. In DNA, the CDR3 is TGCGCCAGCAGCCCTGGGACTAGCGATTACAATGAGCAGTTCTTC.

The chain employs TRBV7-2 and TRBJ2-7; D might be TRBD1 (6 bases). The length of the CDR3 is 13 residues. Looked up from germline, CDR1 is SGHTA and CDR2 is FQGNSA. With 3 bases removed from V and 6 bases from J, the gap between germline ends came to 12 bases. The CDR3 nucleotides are TGTGCCAGCAGCTTCTCAGGGGTTAGCGAGCAGTACTTC. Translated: CASSFSGVSEQYF.

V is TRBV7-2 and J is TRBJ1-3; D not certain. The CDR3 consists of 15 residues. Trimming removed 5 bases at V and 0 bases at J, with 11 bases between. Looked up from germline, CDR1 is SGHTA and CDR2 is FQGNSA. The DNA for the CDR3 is TGTGCCAGCAGCCCCCTCGGAGTCTCTGGAAACACCATATATTTT. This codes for CASSPLGVSGNTIYF.

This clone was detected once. For the CDR3, the DNA is TGTGCCAGCACCCCAGGTTTTGGACAGGGTTTTAATGAGCAGTTCTTC. Translated: CASTPGFGQGFNEQFF. The genes are TRBV6-2 or TRBV6-3 and TRBJ2-1, with 8 positions matching TRBD1. Germline V gene sequence: CDR1 MNHEY, CDR2 SVGEGT. V was pared by 7 bases and J by 7 bases, with 15 bases of the junction left unmatched. The CDR3 consists of 16 residues.

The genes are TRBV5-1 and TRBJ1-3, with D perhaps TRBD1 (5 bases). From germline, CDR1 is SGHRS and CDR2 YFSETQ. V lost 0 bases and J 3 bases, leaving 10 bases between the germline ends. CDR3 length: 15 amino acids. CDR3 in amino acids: CASSLDGTLGNTIYF. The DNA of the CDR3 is TGCGCCAGCAGCTTGGACGGGACTCTTGGAAACACCATATATTTT.

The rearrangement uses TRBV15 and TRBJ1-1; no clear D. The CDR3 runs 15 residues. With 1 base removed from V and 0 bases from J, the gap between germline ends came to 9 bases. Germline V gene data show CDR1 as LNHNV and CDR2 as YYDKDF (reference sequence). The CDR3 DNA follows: TGTGCCACCAGCAGAGGAGGGCGCATGAACACTGAAGCTTTCTTT. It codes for CATSRGGRMNTEAFF.

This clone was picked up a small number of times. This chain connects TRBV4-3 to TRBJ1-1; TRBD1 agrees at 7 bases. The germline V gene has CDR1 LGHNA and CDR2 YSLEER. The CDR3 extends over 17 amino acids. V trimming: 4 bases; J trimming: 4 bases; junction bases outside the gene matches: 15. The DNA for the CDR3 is TGCGCCAGCAGCCTCATCTCAGGGGGAGGAGAGGCCACTGAAGCTTTCTTT. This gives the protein CASSLISGGGEATEAFF.

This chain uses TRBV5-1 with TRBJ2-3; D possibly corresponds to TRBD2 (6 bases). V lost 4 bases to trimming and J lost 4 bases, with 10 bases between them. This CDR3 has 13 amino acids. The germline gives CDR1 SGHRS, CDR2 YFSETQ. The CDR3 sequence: CASSSIAADTQYF. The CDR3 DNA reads TGCGCCAGCAGCAGTATAGCGGCAGATACGCAGTATTTT.

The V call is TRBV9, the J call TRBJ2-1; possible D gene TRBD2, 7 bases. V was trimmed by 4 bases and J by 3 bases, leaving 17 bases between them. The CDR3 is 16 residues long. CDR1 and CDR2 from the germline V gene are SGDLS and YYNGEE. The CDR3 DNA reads TGTGCCAGCAGCACCCGAGGGGGGGCTTTCTACAATGAGCAGTTCTTC. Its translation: CASSTRGGAFYNEQFF.

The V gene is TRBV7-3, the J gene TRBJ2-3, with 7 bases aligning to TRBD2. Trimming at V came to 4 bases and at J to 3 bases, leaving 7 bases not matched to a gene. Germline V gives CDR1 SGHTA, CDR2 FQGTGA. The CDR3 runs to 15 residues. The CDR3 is CASSSHGRRTDTQYF. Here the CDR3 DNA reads TGTGCCAGCAGCTCTCACGGGAGGAGAACAGATACGCAGTATTTT.

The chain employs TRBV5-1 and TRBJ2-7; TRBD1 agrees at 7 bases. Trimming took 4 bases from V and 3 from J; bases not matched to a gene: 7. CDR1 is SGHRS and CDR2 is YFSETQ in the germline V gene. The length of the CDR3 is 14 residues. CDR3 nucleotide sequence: TGCGCCAGCAGCGCCGACAGGGAGTACTACGAGCAGTACTTC. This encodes CASSADREYYEQYF.

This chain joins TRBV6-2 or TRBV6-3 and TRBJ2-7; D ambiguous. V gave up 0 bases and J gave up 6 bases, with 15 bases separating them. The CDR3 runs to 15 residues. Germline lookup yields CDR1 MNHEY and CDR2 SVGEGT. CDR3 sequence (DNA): TGTGCCAGCAGTTACTCGACAACTCCTTCGTTCGAGCAGTACTTC. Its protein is CASSYSTTPSFEQYF.

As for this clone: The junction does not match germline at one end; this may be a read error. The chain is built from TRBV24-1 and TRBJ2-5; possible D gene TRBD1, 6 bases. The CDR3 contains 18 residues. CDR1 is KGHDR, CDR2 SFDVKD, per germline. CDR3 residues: CAPRDRDNGATYQETQYF. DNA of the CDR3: TGTGCCCCCAGGGACCGGGACAATGGGGCTACGTACCAAGAGACCCAGTACTTC.

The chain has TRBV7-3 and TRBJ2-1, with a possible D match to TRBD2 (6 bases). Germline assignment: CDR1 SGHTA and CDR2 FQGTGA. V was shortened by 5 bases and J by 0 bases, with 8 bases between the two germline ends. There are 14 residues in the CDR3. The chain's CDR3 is CASSDSGSYNEQFF. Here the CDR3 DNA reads TGTGCCAGCAGCGATAGCGGCTCCTACAATGAGCAGTTCTTC.

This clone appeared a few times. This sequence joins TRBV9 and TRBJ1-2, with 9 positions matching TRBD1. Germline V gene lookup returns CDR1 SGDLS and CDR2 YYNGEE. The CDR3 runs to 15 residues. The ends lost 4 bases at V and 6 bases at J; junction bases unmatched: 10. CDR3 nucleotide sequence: TGTGCCAGCAGCCAGGACAGGGGAGGATCGGATGGCTACACCTTC. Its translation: CASSQDRGGSDGYTF.

CDR3 amino acids: CASSPRAEANEKLFF. The CDR3 DNA reads as TGTGCCAGCAGCCCCCGAGCGGAGGCTAATGAAAAACTGTTTTTT. The rearrangement uses TRBV7-9 and TRBJ1-4; D gene uncertain. Germline loops: CDR1 SEHNR, CDR2 FQNEAQ (reference sequence). The CDR3 sequence is 15 residues long. With 5 bases removed from V and 3 bases from J, the gap between germline ends came to 13 bases.

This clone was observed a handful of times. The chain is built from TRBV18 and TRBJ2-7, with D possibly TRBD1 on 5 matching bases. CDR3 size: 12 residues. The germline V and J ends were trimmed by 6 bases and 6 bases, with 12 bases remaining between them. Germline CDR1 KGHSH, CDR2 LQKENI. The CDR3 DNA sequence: TGTGCCAGCTCGCCCACAGGTACCGAGCAGTACTTC. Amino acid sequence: CASSPTGTEQYF.

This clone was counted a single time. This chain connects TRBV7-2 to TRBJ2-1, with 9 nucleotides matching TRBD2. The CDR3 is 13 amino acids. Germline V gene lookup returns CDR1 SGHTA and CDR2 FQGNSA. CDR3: CAVSGSSYNEQFF. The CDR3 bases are TGTGCAGTTAGCGGGAGCTCCTACAATGAGCAGTTCTTC.

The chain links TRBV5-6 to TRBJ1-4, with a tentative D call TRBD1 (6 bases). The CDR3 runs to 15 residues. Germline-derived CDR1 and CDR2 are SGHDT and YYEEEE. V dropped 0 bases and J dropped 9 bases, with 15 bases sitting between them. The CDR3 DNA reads TGTGCCAGCAGCTTGGGGCCAGGGGCCCCTAAAAAACTGTTTTTT. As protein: CASSLGPGAPKKLFF.

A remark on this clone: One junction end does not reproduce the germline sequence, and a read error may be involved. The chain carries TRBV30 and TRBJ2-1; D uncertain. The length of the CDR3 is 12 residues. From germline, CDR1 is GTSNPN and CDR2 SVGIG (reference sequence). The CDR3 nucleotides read TGTGCCTGGAGTGCCCCTTACAGTGAGCAGTTCTTC. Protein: CAWSAPYSEQFF.

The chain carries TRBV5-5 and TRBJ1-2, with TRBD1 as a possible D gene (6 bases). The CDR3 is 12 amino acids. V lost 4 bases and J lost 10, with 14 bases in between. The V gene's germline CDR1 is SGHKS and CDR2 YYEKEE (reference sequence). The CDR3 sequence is CASSPWDTVYTF. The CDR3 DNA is TGTGCCAGCAGCCCCTGGGACACGGTCTACACCTTC.

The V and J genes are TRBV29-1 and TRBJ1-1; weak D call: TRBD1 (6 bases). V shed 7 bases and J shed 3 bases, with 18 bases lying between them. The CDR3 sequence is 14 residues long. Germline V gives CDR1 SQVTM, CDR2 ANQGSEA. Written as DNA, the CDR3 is TGCAGCGCCTTCACAGGGCTTAGGGACACTGAAGCTTTCTTT. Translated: CSAFTGLRDTEAFF.

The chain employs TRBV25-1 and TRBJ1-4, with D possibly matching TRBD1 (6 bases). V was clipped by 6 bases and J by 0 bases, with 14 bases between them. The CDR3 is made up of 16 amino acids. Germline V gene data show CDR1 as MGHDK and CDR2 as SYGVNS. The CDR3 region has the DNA TGTGCCAGCAGAACCGGGACACGTTCAACTAATGAAAAACTGTTTTTT. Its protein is CASRTGTRSTNEKLFF.